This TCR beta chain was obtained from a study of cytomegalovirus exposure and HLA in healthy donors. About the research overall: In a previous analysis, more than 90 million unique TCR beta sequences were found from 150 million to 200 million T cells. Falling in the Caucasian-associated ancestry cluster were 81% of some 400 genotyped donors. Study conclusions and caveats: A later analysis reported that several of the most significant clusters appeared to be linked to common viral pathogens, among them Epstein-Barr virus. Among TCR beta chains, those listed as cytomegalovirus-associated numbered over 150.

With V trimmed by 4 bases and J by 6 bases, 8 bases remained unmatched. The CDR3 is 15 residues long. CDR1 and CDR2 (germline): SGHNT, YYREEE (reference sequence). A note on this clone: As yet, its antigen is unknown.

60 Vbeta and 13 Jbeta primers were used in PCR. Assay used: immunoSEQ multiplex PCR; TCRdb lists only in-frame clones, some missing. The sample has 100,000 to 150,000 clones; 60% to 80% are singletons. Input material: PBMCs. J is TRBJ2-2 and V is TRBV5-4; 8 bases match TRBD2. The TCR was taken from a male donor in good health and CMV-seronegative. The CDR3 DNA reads TGTGCCAGCAGCACCTCGGGGGGGGCGCCCGGGGAGCTGTTTTTT. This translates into CASSTSGGAPGELFF.